This TCR beta chain was identified in a study of prognosis after radiotherapy for stage I lung cancer. At the level of the study: After radiotherapy, distant metastases appeared in several patients at a median of approximately 7 months, and around 16 patients showed no significant progression.

Points from the study as a whole: It was in patients who developed distant metastases that Shannon entropy after stereotactic body radiation therapy was lower. With medians of approximately 10,000 versus 7,000, unique TCR clone counts fell after stereotactic body radiation therapy.

In this sample, this clonotype turned up many times. Its antigen is currently unknown. V shed 2 bases and J shed 6 bases, with 19 bases lying between them. The CDR3 runs to 16 residues. The germline V gene encodes CDR1 LGHDT and CDR2 YNNKEL (reference sequence). Two-round multiplex PCR amplified TCR beta CDR3 from genomic DNA. First-round PCR used primers specific to each TRBV and TRBJ gene. A single record per CDR3 protein comes from TCRdb applying MiXCR to the multiplex PCR reads. Of about 34,000 distinct CDR3 sequences detected, around 30% appear once; the ten largest clones hold roughly 26%. This sequence was found in a donor over 45 with non-small cell lung cancer. The material sequenced was PBMCs, taken before or after stereotactic body radiation therapy (not recorded which). The chain employs TRBV3-1 and TRBJ1-2, with D tentatively TRBD1 (6 bases). CDR3 residues: CASSQIGGGGVDGYTF. DNA for the CDR3: TGTGCCAGCAGCCAAATCGGGGGCGGTGGGGTGGATGGCTACACCTTC.